This T cell receptor (beta chain) was sequenced during a study of shared clonotypes between healthy human individuals. Study-wide results and caveats: Only a few donors were included, so the genetic and exposure-history diversity represented was limited. Unshared clonotypes carried lower generation probabilities than those common to all four donors.

Comments on this clone: The target antigen is unknown.

The CDR3 runs 14 residues. Germline V gene data show CDR1 as SEHNR and CDR2 as FQNEAQ (reference sequence). V lost 0 bases to trimming and J lost 8 bases; unmatched junction nucleotides: 3. Assay used: immunoSEQ multiplex PCR; TCRdb lists only in-frame clones, some missing. Of 2 million to 2.5 million clones in the sample, around 93% were seen once. The chain links TRBV7-9 to TRBJ1-4; 7 bases are a match to TRBD1. Material: naive CD4+ T cells from PBMCs. Subset here: CD45RA+ positively selected. This clonotype originated in a man younger than 30 in good health. Some clones in this sample may be carry-over from other donors' samples. The CDR3 coding sequence is TGTGCCAGCAGCTTAGCAGGGGGCCCGGAAAAACTGTTTTTT. Its translation: CASSLAGGPEKLFF.